Listed below are T cell receptor beta chains from one sample, sequenced in a study of blood T cell repertoires in COVID-19. Assay used: immunoSEQ multiplex PCR; TCRdb lists only in-frame clones, some missing. Of fewer than 250,000 clones in the sample, around 86% were seen once. Sequences were obtained from PBMCs or T cells enriched from blood (not recorded which). These receptors were collected from a woman between 40 and 55 years old with acute COVID-19. Both conserved end residues are trimmed from each CDR3. The order of the fields is J gene, V gene, CDR3 protein.

J: TRBJ2-1; V: TRBV10-2; CDR3: ASSGLGGSTEQF
J: TRBJ2-7; V: TRBV21-1; CDR3: ASTRRGRRPEYEQY
J: TRBJ1-4; V: TRBV28; CDR3: ASSFYGELF
J: TRBJ2-3; V: TRBV24-1; CDR3: ATSDWDTLGQY
J: TRBJ1-6; V: TRBV10-3; CDR3: AISESWSGDSSYNSPLH
J: TRBJ2-1; V: TRBV7-9; CDR3: ASSRRTGTGQF
J: TRBJ1-1; V: TRBV29-1; CDR3: SHYGSGYTEAF
J: TRBJ1-4; V: TRBV28; CDR3: ASRRTQGTNEKLF
J: TRBJ1-1; V: TRBV4-1; CDR3: ASRGGRGGGFTEAF
J: TRBJ2-1; V: TRBV6-2/TRBV6-3; CDR3: ASSSLAGYNEQF
J: TRBJ2-7; V: TRBV9; CDR3: ASSGGGSYEQY
J: TRBJ2-2; V: TRBV24-1; CDR3: ATSDAGRDGGELF
J: TRBJ2-7; V: TRBV3-1/TRBV3-2; CDR3: ASSPWDRDLGEQY
J: TRBJ2-2; V: TRBV6-5; CDR3: ASSYYGNYGELF
J: TRBJ2-1; V: TRBV7-2; CDR3: ASSLGPGAYNEQF
J: TRBJ2-7; V: TRBV19; CDR3: ASSGGLYEQY